Listed below are T cell receptor beta chains from one sample, sequenced in a study of blood T cell repertoires in COVID-19. TCRdb keeps only in-frame clones here, not all; method: immunoSEQ multiplex PCR. The repertoire holds 90,000 or so clones, with approximately 91% as singletons. Sequencing used peripheral blood. The receptors stem from a man in his fifties or sixties with COVID-19, enrolled during active disease. CDR3s include the opening cysteine and the closing phenylalanine or tryptophan. D genes are given only for firm matches. Clone sizes are given selectively: once, few, many, or a class where the clone is expanded.

v_gene: TRBV11-3
j_gene: TRBJ2-1
abundance: -
d_gene: TRBD2
CDR3nt: TGTGCCAGCAGCTTAGTTAGCGGGTCCCACAATGAGCAGTTCTTC
CDR3aa: CASSLVSGSHNEQFF

v_gene: TRBV28
j_gene: TRBJ1-1
abundance: -
d_gene: -
CDR3nt: TGTGCCAGCAGTTTAGGGGGGGAGGGCACTGAAGCTTTCTTT
CDR3aa: CASSLGGEGTEAFF

v_gene: TRBV5-1
j_gene: TRBJ2-1
abundance: -
d_gene: TRBD2
CDR3nt: TGCGCCAGCAGCGACAGGACTAGCGGGCCCTACAATGAGCAGTTCTTC
CDR3aa: CASSDRTSGPYNEQFF

v_gene: TRBV7-8
j_gene: TRBJ1-3
abundance: -
d_gene: -
CDR3nt: TGTGCCAGCAGGCCAGGGGATGGGAGCACCATATATTTT
CDR3aa: CASRPGDGSTIYF

v_gene: TRBV5-4
j_gene: TRBJ2-2
abundance: -
d_gene: TRBD2
CDR3nt: TGTGCCAGCAGCTTGGGGGGGGGACCACCGACAAACACCGGGGAGCTGTTTTTT
CDR3aa: CASSLGGGPPTNTGELFF

v_gene: TRBV7-9
j_gene: TRBJ2-3
abundance: few
d_gene: -
CDR3nt: TGTGCCAGCAGCCCAGGGGCTGGACACACAGATACGCAGTATTTT
CDR3aa: CASSPGAGHTDTQYF

v_gene: TRBV5-4
j_gene: TRBJ1-5
abundance: -
d_gene: -
CDR3nt: TGTGCCAGCAGCTCGGACAGAAATCAGCCCCAGCATTTT
CDR3aa: CASSSDRNQPQHF

v_gene: TRBV11-3
j_gene: TRBJ2-3
abundance: -
d_gene: -
CDR3nt: TGTGCCAGCAGCTTAGATCTGGCAGGGGCAGATACGCAGTATTTT
CDR3aa: CASSLDLAGADTQYF

v_gene: TRBV18
j_gene: TRBJ1-4
abundance: -
d_gene: -
CDR3nt: TGTGCCAGCTCACTTACCGGAGAGGATCTGGGTGAAAAACTGTTTTTT
CDR3aa: CASSLTGEDLGEKLFF

v_gene: TRBV3-1/TRBV3-2
j_gene: TRBJ2-3
abundance: -
d_gene: -
CDR3nt: TGTGCCAGCAGCCCGAACCCCCGGGATACGCAGTATTTT
CDR3aa: CASSPNPRDTQYF

v_gene: TRBV7-2
j_gene: TRBJ2-7
abundance: -
d_gene: TRBD2
CDR3nt: TGTGCCAGCAGCTCCTGGACTAGCGGGAGTTACGAGCAGTACTTC
CDR3aa: CASSSWTSGSYEQYF

v_gene: TRBV2
j_gene: TRBJ1-4
abundance: -
d_gene: TRBD1
CDR3nt: TGTGCCAGCAGTTTTGACAGGGGGAATGAAAAACTGTTTTTT
CDR3aa: CASSFDRGNEKLFF

v_gene: TRBV9
j_gene: TRBJ2-3
abundance: -
d_gene: -
CDR3nt: TGTGCCAGCAGCCCCTACACAGATACGCAGTATTTT
CDR3aa: CASSPYTDTQYF

v_gene: TRBV19
j_gene: TRBJ1-2
abundance: -
d_gene: TRBD1
CDR3nt: TGTGCCAGTAGTAGGGACAGGTGGGACTATGGCTACACCTTC
CDR3aa: CASSRDRWDYGYTF

v_gene: TRBV7-3
j_gene: TRBJ2-2
abundance: -
d_gene: -
CDR3nt: TGTGCCAGCAGCTCCCAGGGGAACGGGGAGCTGTTTTTT
CDR3aa: CASSSQGNGELFF

v_gene: TRBV3-1/TRBV3-2
j_gene: TRBJ2-7
abundance: -
d_gene: TRBD1
CDR3nt: TGTGCCAGCAGCCAAGAGGGACAGACCTACGAGCAGTACTTC
CDR3aa: CASSQEGQTYEQYF

v_gene: TRBV27
j_gene: TRBJ1-2
abundance: -
d_gene: TRBD1
CDR3nt: TGTGCCAGCAGTCCTTCCTCAGGGGGCACTAACTATGGCTACACCTTC
CDR3aa: CASSPSSGGTNYGYTF

v_gene: TRBV27
j_gene: TRBJ2-7
abundance: few
d_gene: TRBD2
CDR3nt: TGTGCCAGCAGTCCCGGGACTAGCGGGAGGAAGAGCTTAAACCACGAGCAGTACTTC
CDR3aa: CASSPGTSGRKSLNHEQYF

v_gene: TRBV28
j_gene: TRBJ2-7
abundance: -
d_gene: -
CDR3nt: TGTGCCAGCAGCACTAATCTCCGGGACATTCCCTACGAGCAGTACTTC
CDR3aa: CASSTNLRDIPYEQYF

v_gene: TRBV7-2
j_gene: TRBJ2-1
abundance: -
d_gene: TRBD2
CDR3nt: TGTGCCAGCAGCCTTAGACTAGCGCGAAGCTCCTACAATGAGCAGTTCTTC
CDR3aa: CASSLRLARSSYNEQFF

v_gene: TRBV19
j_gene: TRBJ1-5
abundance: -
d_gene: TRBD1
CDR3nt: TGTGCCAGTAGTCGTGGACAGGGGGATCAGCCCCAGCATTTT
CDR3aa: CASSRGQGDQPQHF

v_gene: TRBV19
j_gene: TRBJ1-4
abundance: -
d_gene: TRBD1
CDR3nt: TGTGCCAGTAGTCCCGACAGGGAACATGAAAAACTGTTTTTT
CDR3aa: CASSPDREHEKLFF

v_gene: TRBV11-1
j_gene: TRBJ1-1
abundance: -
d_gene: -
CDR3nt: TGTGCCAGCAGCTTAGATGCAGGGTGGGTCACTGAAGCTTTCTTT
CDR3aa: CASSLDAGWVTEAFF